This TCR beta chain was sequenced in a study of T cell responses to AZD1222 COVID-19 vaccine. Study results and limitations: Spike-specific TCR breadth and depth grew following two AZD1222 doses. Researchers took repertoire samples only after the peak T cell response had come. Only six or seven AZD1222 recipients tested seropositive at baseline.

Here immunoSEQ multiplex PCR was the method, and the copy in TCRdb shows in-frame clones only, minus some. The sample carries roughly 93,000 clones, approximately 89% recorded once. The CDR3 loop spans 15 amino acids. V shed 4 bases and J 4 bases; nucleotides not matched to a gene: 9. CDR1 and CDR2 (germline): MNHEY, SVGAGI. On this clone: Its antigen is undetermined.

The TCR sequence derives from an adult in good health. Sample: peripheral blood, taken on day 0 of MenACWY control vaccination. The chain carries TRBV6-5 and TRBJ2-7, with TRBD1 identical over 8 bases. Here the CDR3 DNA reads TGTGCCAGCAGTTCTCCGGACAGGGCTAATTACGAGCAGTACTTC. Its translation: CASSSPDRANYEQYF.